What follows are 29 T cell receptor beta chains derived from one specimen sequenced in a study of shared clonotypes between healthy human individuals. TCRdb's table, derived via immunoSEQ multiplex PCR, lists solely in-frame clones and lacks some. The sample holds around 2.3 million clones, roughly 95% seen once. The sequenced sample was naive CD4+ T cells sorted from blood. Subset of the sample: CD45RA+ positively selected. These receptors all come from a man between 18 and 29 years old in good health.

Notes on this clone: Other nucleotide sequences in the sample specify the same CDR3. The rearrangement uses TRBV30 and TRBJ1-2; 7 bases map to TRBD1. CDR1 and CDR2 from the germline V gene are GTSNPN and SVGIG (reference sequence). This CDR3 has 13 amino acids. With 0 bases clipped from V and 4 bases from J, the junction kept 2 bases outside the gene matches. The chain's CDR3 is CAWSVGGSYGYTF. CDR3 coding DNA: TGTGCCTGGAGTGTAGGGGGCTCCTATGGCTACACCTTC. Full variable domain (rest looked up from reference TRBV30 and TRBJ1-2): SQTIHQWPATLVQPVGSPLSLECTVEGTSNPNLYWYRQAAGRGLQLLFYSVGIGQISSEVPQNLSASRPQDRQFILSSKKLLLSDSGFYLCAWSVGGSYGYTFGSGTRLTVV.

This chain joins TRBV5-5 and TRBJ2-7; 12 nucleotides line up with TRBD1. Germline CDR1 and CDR2: SGHKS and YYEKEE (reference sequence). J lost 7 bases, V lost 0 bases, and 5 bases had no gene match. The CDR3 runs 15 residues. CDR3 DNA: TGTGCCAGCAGCTTGGCCGGGACAGGGGGCAAGGAGCAGTACTTC. Its translation: CASSLAGTGGKEQYF.

The chain is built from TRBV10-3 and TRBJ1-1, with 10 bases matching TRBD1. J gave up 0 bases and V 2 bases, and 6 bases lay outside the gene matches. Per the germline V gene, CDR1 is ENHRY and CDR2 is SYGVKD. CDR3 size: 17 residues. CDR3 sequence: CAISEGDRGPMNTEAFF. The CDR3 nucleotides read TGTGCCATCAGTGAGGGGGACAGGGGACCCATGAACACTGAAGCTTTCTTT.

This clone showed up just once. The genes are TRBV9 and TRBJ1-2, with 7 bases identical to TRBD1. V lost 5 bases and J lost 0; bases outside the gene matches: 16. The CDR3 loop spans 18 amino acids. CDR1 SGDLS and CDR2 YYNGEE come from the germline V gene. The CDR3 bases are TGTGCCAGCAGTTCAGCCGCATGGACAGGTTCGTCTAACTATGGCTACACCTTC. This gives the protein CASSSAAWTGSSNYGYTF.

The chain couples TRBV10-3 to TRBJ1-3; unclear D gene. Germline V gives CDR1 ENHRY, CDR2 SYGVKD. The CDR3 consists of 15 residues. The V end was cut by 2 bases, the J end by 0 bases, with 8 bases between. CDR3 sequence reads: CAISERSLSGNTIYF. The CDR3, as DNA: TGTGCCATCAGTGAGAGATCCCTCTCTGGAAACACCATATATTTT.

The gene calls are TRBV7-9 and TRBJ1-3; D unclear. The V gene lost 2 bases and the J gene lost 0 bases, with 17 bases spanning the gap. This CDR3 has 18 amino acids. The germline V gene has CDR1 SEHNR and CDR2 FQNEAQ (reference sequence). The CDR3 DNA sequence: TGTGCCAGCAGCTTACTCGGATCCTCCCATAGCTCTGGAAACACCATATATTTT. The encoded protein is CASSLLGSSHSSGNTIYF.

The chain has TRBV9 and TRBJ2-1; tentative D call: TRBD2 (5 bases). The CDR3 has 18 amino acids. Germline V gene sequence: CDR1 SGDLS, CDR2 YYNGEE. V gave up 3 bases and J gave up 0 bases, with 19 bases separating them. The CDR3 sequence: CASSEEGSRGSSYNEQFF. The CDR3 DNA reads as TGTGCCAGCAGCGAAGAGGGATCGAGAGGTAGCTCCTACAATGAGCAGTTCTTC. Full variable domain (missing parts from reference TRBV9 and TRBJ2-1): DSGVTQTPKHLITATGQRVTLRCSPRSGDLSVYWYQQSLDQGLQFLIQYYNGEERAKGNILERFSAQQFPDLHSELNLSSLELGDSALYFCASSEEGSRGSSYNEQFFGPGTRLTVL.

Notes on this clone: The same CDR3 can be traced to other DNA sequences in this sample. This rearrangement joins TRBV18 to TRBJ1-5; D ambiguous. The CDR3 loop spans 13 amino acids. Germline CDR1 reads KGHSH; CDR2 reads LQKENI. V lost 2 bases and J 7 bases, leaving 9 bases between the germline ends. CDR3 DNA sequence: TGTGCCAGCTCACCAGCCACACGGCAGCCCCAGCATTTT. Its translation: CASSPATRQPQHF.

V gene TRBV6-1 combines with J gene TRBJ1-5, with D possibly TRBD1 on 6 matching bases. The length of the CDR3 is 17 residues. V was shortened by 5 bases and J by 1 base, with 18 bases between the two germline ends. Looked up from germline, CDR1 is MNHNS and CDR2 is SASEGT. The CDR3 DNA follows: TGTGCCAGCAGTAAAGTGGGCAGGGGTATAAGCAATCAGCCCCAGCATTTT. It encodes CASSKVGRGISNQPQHF.

To note about this clone: The sample holds other DNA sequences that translate to the same CDR3. The chain couples TRBV27 to TRBJ1-1; D is unresolved. Germline lookup yields CDR1 MNHEY and CDR2 SMNVEV (reference sequence). Trimming cost V 3 bases and J 5 bases, with 7 bases left between them. The CDR3 loop spans 12 amino acids. CDR3 residues: CASSFRGTEAFF. The CDR3, as DNA: TGTGCCAGCAGTTTCCGGGGAACTGAAGCTTTCTTT.

The rearrangement joins TRBV6-1 to TRBJ1-1; D is uncertain. Germline lookup yields CDR1 MNHNS and CDR2 SASEGT. The germline V and J ends were trimmed by 8 bases and 1 base, with 11 bases remaining between them. CDR3 length equals 13 residues. The CDR3 spells CASWGIGNTEAFF. The CDR3 region has the DNA TGTGCCAGCTGGGGTATCGGGAACACTGAAGCTTTCTTT.

This clone was recorded a few times. The genes are TRBV6-5 and TRBJ1-6; 10 bases map to TRBD1. This CDR3 is 15 amino acids long. Trimming took 7 bases from V and 9 from J; bases not matched to a gene: 9. CDR1 and CDR2 from the germline V gene are MNHEY and SVGAGI. Here the CDR3 DNA reads TGTGCCAGCACCCTCGGGACAGGGGAGGGTTCACCCCTCCACTTT. Translation gives CASTLGTGEGSPLHF.

V gene TRBV11-3 combines with J gene TRBJ2-1; D is unclear. Trimming took 1 base from V and 4 from J, leaving 11 bases between them. CDR3 length equals 15 residues. Germline lookup yields CDR1 SGHNT and CDR2 YENEEA. The CDR3 DNA sequence: TGTGCCAGCAGCTTAGCGCGGACCCCGTACAATGAGCAGTTCTTC. Translation: CASSLARTPYNEQFF.

The chain recombines TRBV6-6 with TRBJ1-6; D unresolved. Trimming stripped 3 bases from V and 7 bases from J, with 10 bases between. CDR1 and CDR2 (germline): MNHNY, SVGAGI (reference sequence). The CDR3 length is 14 residues. The CDR3 is CASSYWSGNSPLHF. The CDR3 coding sequence is TGTGCCAGCAGTTATTGGAGCGGCAATTCACCCCTCCACTTT.

The rearrangement uses TRBV5-1 and TRBJ2-1, with TRBD2 matching over 7 bases. V was pared by 5 bases and J by 14 bases, with 10 bases of the junction left unmatched. The CDR3 is 12 amino acids. Germline V lookup: CDR1 SGHRS, CDR2 YFSETQ. The CDR3 spells CASRPDRDYEFF. CDR3 DNA: TGCGCCAGCAGGCCAGATCGGGACTACGAGTTCTTC.

The genes are TRBV10-3 and TRBJ2-1; D is perhaps TRBD2 (5 bases). Germline loops: CDR1 ENHRY, CDR2 SYGVKD. The V end lost 3 bases, the J end lost 6 bases, and 9 bases lay between the germline ends. This CDR3 is 13 amino acids long. The CDR3 coding sequence is TGTGCCATCAGTGACTACCGGGGCAATGAGCAGTTCTTC. It specifies CAISDYRGNEQFF.

The chain combines TRBV2 with TRBJ1-2; tentatively, D is TRBD1 (5 bases). Germline lookup yields CDR1 SNHLY and CDR2 FYNNEI. This CDR3 comprises 12 residues. V lost 3 bases and J 11 bases, leaving 13 bases between the germline ends. CDR3: CASSEGTFGYTF. The CDR3 DNA is TGTGCCAGCAGTGAGGGGACTTTCGGTTACACCTTC.

The rearrangement links TRBV10-3 to TRBJ2-7; 8 bases match TRBD1. This CDR3 has 15 amino acids. The V gene end was trimmed by 10 bases and the J gene end by 0 bases; junction bases not matched to a gene: 11. CDR1 and CDR2 from the germline V gene are ENHRY and SYGVKD. The CDR3 spells CATTGGQQISYEQYF. CDR3 nucleotides: TGTGCCACCACAGGGGGACAGCAGATCTCCTACGAGCAGTACTTC.

The chain links TRBV7-2 to TRBJ2-2; D possibly corresponds to TRBD2 (5 bases). In germline, CDR1 is SGHTA, CDR2 FQGNSA. V was shortened by 1 base and J by 6 bases, with 12 bases between the two germline ends. This CDR3 contains 15 residues. The CDR3 protein is CASSLVTSDAGELFF. The CDR3 DNA reads TGTGCCAGCAGCTTAGTTACTAGTGATGCCGGGGAGCTGTTTTTT.

This clone was recorded once. CDR3 amino acids: CASRGWYEQYF. CDR3 bases: TGTGCCAGCAGGGGTTGGTACGAGCAGTACTTC. The chain recombines TRBV6-1 with TRBJ2-7; D not certain. The CDR3 totals 11 residues. The V gene's germline CDR1 is MNHNS and CDR2 SASEGT. V lost 6 bases and J 4 bases, leaving 7 bases between the germline ends.

The CDR3, as DNA: TGCGCCAGCAGCTTGGTTGGCGGACGGGACTACACCTTC. It specifies CASSLVGGRDYTF. The V call is TRBV5-1, the J call TRBJ1-2; D is unclear. This CDR3 has 13 amino acids. V was clipped by 0 bases and J by 10 bases, with 13 bases between them. Germline values: CDR1 SGHRS, CDR2 YFSETQ.

V gene TRBV4-1 combines with J gene TRBJ1-4; D is perhaps TRBD1 (6 bases). Germline V gene sequence: CDR1 MGHRA, CDR2 YSYEKL. V was clipped by 4 bases and J by 7 bases, with 10 bases between them. This CDR3 has 13 amino acids. The CDR3 reads CASSPRQAEKLFF. Written as DNA, the CDR3 is TGCGCCAGCAGCCCCCGACAGGCTGAAAAACTGTTTTTT.

The chain carries TRBV7-9 and TRBJ1-4; D unclear. Trimming removed 5 bases from V and 2 bases from J, with 15 bases in between. Germline-derived CDR1 and CDR2 are SEHNR and FQNEAQ (reference sequence). This CDR3 contains 16 residues. The CDR3 here is CASSLSLGGTNEKLFF. CDR3 coding DNA: TGTGCCAGCAGCCTATCTCTTGGAGGGACTAATGAAAAACTGTTTTTT. The variable domain in full, with the rest retrieved from reference TRBV7-9 and TRBJ1-4, is DTGVSQNPRHKITKRGQNVTFRCDPISEHNRLYWYRQTLGQGPEFLTYFQNEAQLEKSRLLSDRFSAERPKGSFSTLEIQRTEQGDSAMYLCASSLSLGGTNEKLFFGSGTQLSVL.

With respect to this clone: The sample carries other DNA sequences with the same CDR3. The gene calls are TRBV6-1 and TRBJ1-5; unclear D gene. Trimming pared 6 bases from V and 0 bases from J, leaving 9 bases between. Germline CDR1 is MNHNS and CDR2 is SASEGT. The CDR3 length is 14 residues. The CDR3 nucleotides are TGTGCCAGCAGGGACGGCTATAGCAATCAGCCCCAGCATTTT. As protein: CASRDGYSNQPQHF.

This chain joins TRBV5-4 and TRBJ2-1; 12 bases are a match to TRBD1. Germline CDR1 and CDR2: SGHNT and YYREEE (reference sequence). This CDR3 spans 15 amino acids. The trim removed 4 bases at V and 6 bases at J, leaving 5 bases unmatched. As DNA, the CDR3 is TGTGCCAGCAGCCCGGGACAGGGGGCGAGCAATGAGCAGTTCTTC. Amino acid sequence: CASSPGQGASNEQFF.

V gene TRBV15 combines with J gene TRBJ1-2, with D unclear. Germline loops: CDR1 LNHNV, CDR2 YYDKDF (reference sequence). The CDR3 contains 13 residues. V dropped 10 bases and J dropped 3 bases, with 15 bases sitting between them. CDR3 sequence: CAIYPEEDYGYTF. The CDR3 nucleotides read TGTGCCATTTATCCCGAGGAGGACTATGGCTACACCTTC.

The chain couples TRBV25-1 to TRBJ1-2; D gene uncertain. Germline CDR1 and CDR2: MGHDK and SYGVNS. The V end was cut by 6 bases, the J end by 5 bases, with 22 bases between. The CDR3 sequence is 16 residues long. The CDR3 loop is CASSALVELGVYGYTF. The CDR3 nucleotides are TGTGCCAGCAGCGCGCTGGTTGAGCTTGGGGTATATGGCTACACCTTC.

The V call is TRBV5-1, the J call TRBJ1-1, with 9 nucleotides matching TRBD1. The CDR3 covers 14 residues. Germline loops: CDR1 SGHRS, CDR2 YFSETQ. Trimming removed 2 bases from V and 4 bases from J; junction bases left unmatched: 3. The CDR3 protein is CASSFGQGSTEAFF. The CDR3 region has the DNA TGCGCCAGCAGCTTCGGACAGGGGAGCACTGAAGCTTTCTTT.

In regard to this clone: The same CDR3 is also encoded by other DNA sequences in this sample. The genes are TRBV6-5 and TRBJ1-2; a possible D gene is TRBD1 (5 bases). Germline CDR1 is MNHEY and CDR2 is SVGAGI. Trimming cost V 0 bases and J 3 bases, with 8 bases left between them. CDR3 size: 14 residues. In DNA form, the CDR3 reads TGTGCCAGCAGTTACTCGAGAGGGGACTATGGCTACACCTTC. It codes for CASSYSRGDYGYTF.